Reported below is one T cell receptor beta chain. Its specificity is not known. The donors were part of the validation cohort of over a hundred subjects. That cohort was separate from the first cohort, which comprised 500 to 850 subjects. Assay: immunoSEQ multiplex PCR; the TCRdb copy retains only in-frame clones and omits some. The repertoire holds approximately 110,000 clones, with around 94% as singletons. The data derive from a study of cytomegalovirus exposure and HLA in healthy donors. Study results and caveats: Researchers catalogued some 160 TCR beta chains as cytomegalovirus-associated. Usually a TCR sequence was rare, but some public TCRs were found in many donors.

Sequencing used PBMCs. The sequence was obtained from a woman under 30 in good health and CMV-seronegative.

This CDR3 is CASSYSGQVNTGELFF. The CDR3 bases are TGTGCCAGCAGTTACTCGGGACAGGTTAACACCGGGGAGCTGTTTTTT. The chain employs TRBV6-5 and TRBJ2-2; 8 nucleotides line up with TRBD1. After removal of 0 bases from V and 2 bases from J, the junction contained 2 bases not matched to a gene. The length of the CDR3 is 16 residues. CDR1 and CDR2 from the germline V gene are MNHEY and SVGAGI.